Below are 14 T cell receptor beta chains sequenced from a single sample in a study of shared clonotypes between healthy human individuals. The assay was immunoSEQ multiplex PCR, and TCRdb's table has in-frame clones only and misses some. The data hold about 110,000 clones, with 55% to 70% observed a single time. Sequencing input: memory CD8+ T cells sorted from blood. Subset of the sample: CD45RO+ cells pooled with CCR7-negative TemRA cells. Receptor source: a woman aged 30 to 39 in good health.

The gene calls are TRBV10-3 and TRBJ1-2, with D maybe TRBD1 (5 bases). The CDR3 is 13 amino acids. The germline V gene encodes CDR1 ENHRY and CDR2 SYGVKD. The V gene lost 5 bases and the J gene lost 4 bases, with 11 bases spanning the gap. This chain's CDR3 is CAISLGPIYGYTF. DNA of the CDR3: TGTGCCATCAGTCTGGGACCGATCTATGGCTACACCTTC.

This clone was seen a handful of times. J is TRBJ1-1 and V is TRBV7-8; D is perhaps TRBD1 (5 bases). Germline V gene lookup returns CDR1 SGHVS and CDR2 FQNEAQ. With 8 bases removed from V and 3 bases from J, the gap between germline ends came to 16 bases. The CDR3 is 14 residues long. The CDR3 DNA reads TGTGCCAGCCGCTCGGGGCCGGTGGACACTGAAGCTTTCTTT. It yields the protein CASRSGPVDTEAFF.

This clone was seen a few times. The V and J genes are TRBV6-5 and TRBJ2-7; the match to TRBD1 covers 7 bases. From germline, CDR1 is MNHEY and CDR2 SVGAGI. Trimming removed 2 bases from V and 0 bases from J; junction bases left unmatched: 4. The CDR3 is 15 residues long. CDR3 DNA: TGTGCCAGCAGTTACACGACAGGGCCCTCCTACGAGCAGTACTTC. Translated, it gives CASSYTTGPSYEQYF.

V and J are TRBV9 and TRBJ2-2; TRBD1 aligns across 8 bases. CDR1 and CDR2 (germline): SGDLS, YYNGEE. The CDR3 is 16 amino acids. V gave up 4 bases and J gave up 6 bases; unmatched junction bases: 11. The CDR3 here is CASSSRPGGVPGELFF. Written as DNA, the CDR3 is TGTGCCAGCAGCTCACGACCAGGGGGCGTACCCGGGGAGCTGTTTTTT.

The chain joins TRBV5-1 to TRBJ1-1; D gene uncertain. V gave up 4 bases and J gave up 3 bases, with 10 bases separating them. CDR3 length: 13 amino acids. Germline loops: CDR1 SGHRS, CDR2 YFSETQ. The CDR3 DNA reads TGCGCCAGCAGCCGGACGGGGTACACTGAAGCTTTCTTT. It translates to CASSRTGYTEAFF. Variable domain in full (rest from reference TRBV5-1 and TRBJ1-1): KAGVTQTPRYLIKTRGQQVTLSCSPISGHRSVSWYQQTPGQGLQFLFEYFSETQRNKGNFPGRFSGRQFSNSRSEMNVSTLELGDSALYLCASSRTGYTEAFFGQGTRLTVV.

The chain uses TRBV9 and TRBJ2-2; 11 bases match TRBD1. The germline CDR1 and CDR2 sequences are SGDLS and YYNGEE. J was trimmed by 5 bases and V by 2 bases; bases with no gene match: 5. The CDR3 sequence is 16 residues long. The CDR3 DNA sequence: TGTGCCAGCAGCGTGAGAGGACAGGGGGCGACCGGGGAGCTGTTTTTT. Translating gives CASSVRGQGATGELFF.

This clone appeared once. This rearrangement joins TRBV27 to TRBJ1-6, with D possibly being TRBD1 (6 bases). The length of the CDR3 is 12 residues. The V and J ends lost 6 bases and 10 bases respectively, with 10 bases between them. Germline V gene lookup returns CDR1 MNHEY and CDR2 SMNVEV (reference sequence). The CDR3 reads CASRQGSSPLHF. In DNA form, the CDR3 reads TGTGCCAGCAGACAGGGTTCGTCACCCCTCCACTTT.

J is TRBJ1-1 and V is TRBV2; 7 bases fit TRBD1. The CDR3 sequence is 14 residues long. Trimming at V came to 6 bases and at J to 4 bases, leaving 8 bases not matched to a gene. Germline V gene data show CDR1 as SNHLY and CDR2 as FYNNEI. CDR3 region: CASRRGQGFTEAFF. CDR3 in DNA: TGTGCCAGCAGGAGGGGGCAAGGGTTCACTGAAGCTTTCTTT.

This rearrangement joins TRBV27 to TRBJ2-7, with 7 bases fitting TRBD1. Germline V gene sequence: CDR1 MNHEY, CDR2 SMNVEV (reference sequence). The length of the CDR3 is 14 residues. The V and J ends lost 10 bases and 1 base, in that order; junction bases with no gene match: 10. DNA for the CDR3: TGTGCCACCAGACAGGGACCAATATCCTACGAGCAGTACTTC. Protein product: CATRQGPISYEQYF.

V and J are TRBV28 and TRBJ2-6; D gene unclear. The germline gives CDR1 MDHEN, CDR2 SYDVKM. The V end was cut by 3 bases, the J end by 0 bases, with 18 bases between. The length of the CDR3 is 19 residues. The CDR3 DNA sequence: TGTGCCAGCAGTTTCAGACGCTGGCCCCCAGCCTCTGGGGCCAACGTCCTGACTTTC. Translation: CASSFRRWPPASGANVLTF.

The V call is TRBV6-1, the J call TRBJ1-5, with 11 bases that match TRBD1. The CDR3 length is 17 residues. J was trimmed by 3 bases and V by 2 bases; bases with no gene match: 6. The V gene's germline CDR1 is MNHNS and CDR2 SASEGT. In DNA, the CDR3 is TGTGCCAGCAGTGAAACCCGGGACAGGGGGTTCAATCAGCCCCAGCATTTT. It yields the protein CASSETRDRGFNQPQHF.

The genes are TRBV6-4 and TRBJ2-3, with 8 positions matching TRBD1. From germline, CDR1 is MRHNA and CDR2 SNTAGT. The CDR3 is made up of 14 amino acids. J lost 9 bases, V lost 3 bases, and 8 bases had no gene match. CDR3 in DNA: TGTGCCAGCAGTGAAGAGGACAGGGACCAAACGCAGTATTTT. This sequence encodes CASSEEDRDQTQYF.

The V gene is TRBV7-9, the J gene TRBJ1-4; D perhaps matches TRBD1 (5 bases). CDR1 and CDR2 (germline): SEHNR, FQNEAQ (reference sequence). V shed 4 bases and J shed 5 bases, with 11 bases lying between them. The CDR3 runs to 14 residues. The CDR3: CASSSGLINEKLFF. CDR3 nucleotide sequence: TGTGCCAGCAGCTCGGGACTGATAAATGAAAAACTGTTTTTT.

This clone has a single count. The gene calls are TRBV18 and TRBJ2-5; D possibly matches TRBD1 or TRBD2 (5 bases each). This CDR3 comprises 15 residues. The V gene lost 4 bases and the J gene lost 5 bases, with 17 bases spanning the gap. The germline CDR1 and CDR2 sequences are KGHSH and LQKENI. The CDR3 sequence is CASSRTPWEWETQYF. The CDR3 nucleotides are TGTGCCAGCTCACGGACACCGTGGGAGTGGGAGACCCAGTACTTC.